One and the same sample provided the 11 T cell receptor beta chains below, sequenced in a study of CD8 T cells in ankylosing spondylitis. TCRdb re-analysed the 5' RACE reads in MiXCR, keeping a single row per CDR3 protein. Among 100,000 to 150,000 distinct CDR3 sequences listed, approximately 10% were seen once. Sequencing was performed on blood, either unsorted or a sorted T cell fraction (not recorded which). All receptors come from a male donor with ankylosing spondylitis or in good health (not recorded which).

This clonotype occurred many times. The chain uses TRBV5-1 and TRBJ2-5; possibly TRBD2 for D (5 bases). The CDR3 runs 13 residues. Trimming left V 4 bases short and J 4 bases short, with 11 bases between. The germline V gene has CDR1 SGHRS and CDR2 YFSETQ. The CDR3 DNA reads TGCGCCAGCAGCCACGGAGGAGGAGAGACCCAGTACTTC. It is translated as CASSHGGGETQYF. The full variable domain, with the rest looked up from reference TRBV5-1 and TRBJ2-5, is KAGVTQTPRYLIKTRGQQVTLSCSPISGHRSVSWYQQTPGQGLQFLFEYFSETQRNKGNFPGRFSGRQFSNSRSEMNVSTLELGDSALYLCASSHGGGETQYFGPGTRLLVL.

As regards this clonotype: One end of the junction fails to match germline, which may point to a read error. DNA of the CDR3: TGTGCCATCAGCCCTGGACTAGCGGGAGGCCCGAACACCGGGGAGCTGTTTTTT. Translated, it gives CAISPGLAGGPNTGELFF. The V gene is TRBV4-2, the J gene TRBJ2-2, with 14 bases that match TRBD2. The CDR3 spans 18 residues. The germline V gene encodes CDR1 LGHNA and CDR2 YNFKEQ.

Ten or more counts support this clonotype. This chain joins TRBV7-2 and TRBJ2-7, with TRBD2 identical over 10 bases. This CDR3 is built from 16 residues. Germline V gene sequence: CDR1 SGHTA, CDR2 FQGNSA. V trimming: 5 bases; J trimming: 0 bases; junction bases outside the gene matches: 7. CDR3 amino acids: CASSTRTSGISYEQYF. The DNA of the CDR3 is TGTGCCAGCAGCACCCGGACTAGCGGAATCTCCTACGAGCAGTACTTC.

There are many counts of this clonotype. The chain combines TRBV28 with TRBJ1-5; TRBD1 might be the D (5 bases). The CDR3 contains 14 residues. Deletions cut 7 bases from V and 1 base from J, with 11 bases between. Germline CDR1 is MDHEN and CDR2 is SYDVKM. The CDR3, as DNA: TGTGCCAGCATTGCTGGGGCCAGCAATCAGCCCCAGCATTTT. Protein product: CASIAGASNQPQHF.

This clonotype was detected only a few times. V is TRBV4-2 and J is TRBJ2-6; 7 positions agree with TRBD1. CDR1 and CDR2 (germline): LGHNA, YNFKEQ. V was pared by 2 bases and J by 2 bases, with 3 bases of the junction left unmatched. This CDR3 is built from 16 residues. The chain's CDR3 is CASSQKTGAGANVLTF. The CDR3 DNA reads TGTGCCAGCAGCCAAAAAACAGGGGCTGGGGCCAACGTCCTGACTTTC.

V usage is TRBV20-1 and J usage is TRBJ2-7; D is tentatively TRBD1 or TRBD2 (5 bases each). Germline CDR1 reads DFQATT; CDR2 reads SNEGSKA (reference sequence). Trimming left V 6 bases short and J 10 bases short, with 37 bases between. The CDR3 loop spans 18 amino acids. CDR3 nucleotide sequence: TGCAGTGCCGCCTTAAGGGAGAGTCAAAGAGGACCAGGAAGGGGCCAGTACTTC. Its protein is CSAALRESQRGPGRGQYF.

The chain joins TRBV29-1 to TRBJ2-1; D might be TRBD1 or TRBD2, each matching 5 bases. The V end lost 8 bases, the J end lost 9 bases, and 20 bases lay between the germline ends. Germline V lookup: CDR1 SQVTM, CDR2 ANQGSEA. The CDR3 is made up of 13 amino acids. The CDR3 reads CSFRTGAHTEQFF. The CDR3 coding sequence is TGCAGCTTCCGGACCGGGGCCCACACTGAGCAGTTCTTC.

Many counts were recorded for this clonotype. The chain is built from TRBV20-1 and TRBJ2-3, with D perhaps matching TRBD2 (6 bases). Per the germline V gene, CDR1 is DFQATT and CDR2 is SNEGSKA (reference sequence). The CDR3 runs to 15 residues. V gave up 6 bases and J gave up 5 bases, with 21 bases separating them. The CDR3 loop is CSASPSDYGGDTQYF. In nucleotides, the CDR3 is TGCAGTGCATCGCCCTCGGATTACGGGGGAGATACGCAGTATTTT.

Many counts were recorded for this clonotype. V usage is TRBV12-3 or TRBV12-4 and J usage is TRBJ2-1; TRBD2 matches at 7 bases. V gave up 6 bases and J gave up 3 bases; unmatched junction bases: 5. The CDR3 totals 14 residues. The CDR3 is CASREGLDYNEQFF. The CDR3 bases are TGTGCCAGCAGAGAAGGACTAGACTACAATGAGCAGTTCTTC.

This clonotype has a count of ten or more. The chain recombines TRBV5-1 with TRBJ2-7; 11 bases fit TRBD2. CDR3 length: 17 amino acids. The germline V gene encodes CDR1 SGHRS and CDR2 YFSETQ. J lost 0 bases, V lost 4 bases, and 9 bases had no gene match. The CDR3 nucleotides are TGCGCCAGCAGCCTTGCCCCCACTAGCGGGAGCTCCTACGAGCAGTACTTC. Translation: CASSLAPTSGSSYEQYF.

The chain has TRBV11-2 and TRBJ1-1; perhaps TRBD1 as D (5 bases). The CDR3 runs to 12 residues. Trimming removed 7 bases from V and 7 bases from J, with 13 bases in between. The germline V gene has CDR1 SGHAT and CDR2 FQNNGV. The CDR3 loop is CASTAAGGEAFF. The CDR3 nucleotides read TGTGCCAGCACTGCCGCCGGGGGTGAAGCTTTCTTT.